Each of the 18 T cell receptor beta chains below was sequenced from the same sample in a study of Ad26.COV2.S vaccination and SARS-CoV-2 variants. The method was immunoSEQ multiplex PCR; TCRdb's version includes in-frame clones alone and lacks a portion of them. Here the sample spans some 340,000 clones, about 82% being singletons. Treatment specified: about 20 received Ad26.COV2.S at low or high dose, single or two shots; about 5 received placebo; per-sample allocation not given. After the first vaccine or placebo injection, samples were drawn on day 63. Sequenced material: peripheral blood, taken in a trial of Ad26.COV2.S vaccine versus placebo. These receptors originate from a person aged 18-60 years who received the Ad26.COV2.S COVID-19 vaccine or a placebo.

The chain has TRBV7-8 and TRBJ2-1; TRBD1 agrees at 7 bases. The CDR3 has 16 amino acids. V lost 5 bases, J lost 0 bases, and 7 bases stayed unmatched. In germline, CDR1 is SGHVS, CDR2 FQNEAQ. The DNA for the CDR3 is TGTGCCAGCAGCCGAGAGACAGGGAGCTCCTACAATGAGCAGTTCTTC. Translating it yields CASSRETGSSYNEQFF.

The V and J genes are TRBV7-8 and TRBJ2-7; 7 positions match TRBD2. Germline CDR1 and CDR2: SGHVS and FQNEAQ. This CDR3 spans 14 amino acids. The J segment lost 1 base and the V segment lost 7 bases, leaving 7 bases of the junction unmatched. DNA for the CDR3: TGTGCCAGCAACCTGGGGGGGGTATCCTACGAGCAGTACTTC. Amino acids: CASNLGGVSYEQYF.

The chain employs TRBV13 and TRBJ2-3; no definite D call. The CDR3 sequence is 15 residues long. The ends were cut back, 3 bases at V and 1 base at J, with 11 bases in the middle. Germline loops: CDR1 PRHDT, CDR2 FYEKMQ (reference sequence). The DNA for the CDR3 is TGTGCCAGCAGCTTCAGACGAGCAGGCACAGATACGCAGTATTTT. Encoded protein: CASSFRRAGTDTQYF. Full variable domain (outside the CDR3, taken from reference TRBV13 and TRBJ2-3): AAGVIQSPRHLIKEKRETATLKCYPIPRHDTVYWYQQGPGQDPQFLISFYEKMQSDKGSIPDRFSAQQFSDYHSELNMSSLELGDSALYFCASSFRRAGTDTQYFGPGTRLTVL.

This clone was seen ten or more times. The gene calls are TRBV9 and TRBJ1-6; D may be TRBD1 (5 bases). Trimming left V 3 bases short and J 7 bases short, with 14 bases between. This CDR3 has 15 residues. The V gene's germline CDR1 is SGDLS and CDR2 YYNGEE. CDR3 region: CASSGSSGGNSPLHF. DNA of the CDR3: TGTGCCAGCAGCGGATCTTCGGGGGGAAATTCACCCCTCCACTTT.

The chain carries TRBV6-2 or TRBV6-3 and TRBJ2-5; D is perhaps TRBD2 (7 bases). Germline V lookup: CDR1 MNHEY, CDR2 SVGEGT. V was pared by 0 bases and J by 1 base, with 9 bases between. The CDR3 runs 15 residues. CDR3 sequence: CASSYSGGPQETQYF. The CDR3 DNA reads TGTGCCAGCAGTTACTCGGGGGGGCCCCAAGAGACCCAGTACTTC.

The rearrangement uses TRBV5-1 and TRBJ1-2, with 11 bases lining up with TRBD1. From germline, CDR1 is SGHRS and CDR2 YFSETQ. The CDR3 covers 15 residues. V dropped 0 bases and J dropped 6; count of bases not matched to a gene: 4. As DNA, the CDR3 is TGCGCCAGCAGCTTGGGAGGGACAGGGGGACATGGCTACACCTTC. It is translated as CASSLGGTGGHGYTF. The full variable domain, in which reference TRBV5-1 and TRBJ1-2 provide the parts outside the CDR3, is KAGVTQTPRYLIKTRGQQVTLSCSPISGHRSVSWYQQTPGQGLQFLFEYFSETQRNKGNFPGRFSGRQFSNSRSEMNVSTLELGDSALYLCASSLGGTGGHGYTFGSGTRLTVV.

This chain connects TRBV18 to TRBJ2-5; 10 bases fit TRBD2. Unmatched junction bases numbered 6, after V lost 6 bases and J lost 2 bases. CDR3 length: 15 residues. Per germline, CDR1 KGHSH and CDR2 LQKENI. This CDR3 is CASSGGLADQETQYF. The CDR3 DNA sequence: TGTGCCAGCTCGGGCGGACTAGCGGATCAAGAGACCCAGTACTTC.

The chain is built from TRBV5-4 and TRBJ1-5, with 7 positions matching TRBD1. V was pared by 2 bases and J by 2 bases, with 16 bases of the junction left unmatched. Per the germline V gene, CDR1 is SGHNT and CDR2 is YYREEE (reference sequence). This CDR3 is built from 19 residues. CDR3 coding DNA: TGTGCCAGCAGCTTTCAGAACCACCGGGTTACAGGGGGCAATCAGCCCCAGCATTTT. Amino acid sequence: CASSFQNHRVTGGNQPQHF.

J is TRBJ2-7 and V is TRBV7-9; D ambiguous. V lost 5 bases to trimming and J lost 3 bases, with 11 bases between them. This CDR3 comprises 13 residues. Germline CDR1 and CDR2: SEHNR and FQNEAQ (reference sequence). The CDR3 region has the DNA TGTGCCAGCAGCAGAGGCAATTTCTACGAGCAGTACTTC. Its protein product is CASSRGNFYEQYF.

The chain couples TRBV5-1 to TRBJ1-2; D unresolved. This CDR3 comprises 14 residues. Trimming shortened V by 0 bases and J by 6 bases, and 12 bases separated the two germline ends. Per germline, CDR1 SGHRS and CDR2 YFSETQ. The CDR3 DNA reads TGCGCCAGCAGCTTGGAGGGTTACGGAGATGGCTACACCTTC. This encodes CASSLEGYGDGYTF.

CDR3 in amino acids: CASSLGAGSGGYTF. CDR3 sequence (DNA): TGTGCCAGCAGCTTAGGCGCAGGGTCAGGCGGCTACACCTTC. This sequence joins TRBV7-9 and TRBJ1-2; D is perhaps TRBD1 (5 bases). Germline-derived CDR1 and CDR2 are SEHNR and FQNEAQ (reference sequence). This CDR3 has 14 residues. With 1 base removed from V and 8 bases from J, the gap between germline ends came to 14 bases.

This clone was observed once. The chain combines TRBV6-5 with TRBJ2-2; no clear D gene. In germline, CDR1 is MNHEY, CDR2 SVGAGI. The CDR3 extends over 14 amino acids. The V and J ends lost 10 bases and 6 bases respectively, with 18 bases between them. CDR3 sequence reads: CATPVERWSGELFF. The CDR3 coding sequence is TGTGCCACCCCTGTGGAACGGTGGTCCGGGGAGCTGTTTTTT.

The chain has TRBV18 and TRBJ1-4; TRBD1 is a possible D gene (5 bases). The CDR3 runs 14 residues. Germline loops: CDR1 KGHSH, CDR2 LQKENI. The V gene lost 1 base and the J gene lost 8 bases, with 11 bases spanning the gap. The CDR3: CASSPQGNKEKLFF. CDR3 DNA sequence: TGTGCCAGCTCACCACAGGGGAATAAAGAAAAACTGTTTTTT.

The chain combines TRBV16 with TRBJ1-5; D gene unclear. Trimming took 1 base from V and 2 from J, leaving 9 bases between them. The CDR3 consists of 15 residues. The V gene's germline CDR1 is KGHSY and CDR2 FQNENV. The CDR3 region has the DNA TGTGCCAGCAGCCAATTTGCCCTAGGCAATCAGCCCCAGCATTTT. It encodes CASSQFALGNQPQHF.

This clone was detected only a few times. This chain uses TRBV7-3 with TRBJ1-5; D not certain. This CDR3 has 17 residues. V lost 2 bases to trimming and J lost 3 bases, with 17 bases between them. Per germline, CDR1 SGHTA and CDR2 FQGTGA. This CDR3 is CASSLRLTGPFNQPQHF. In DNA, the CDR3 is TGTGCCAGCAGCTTACGACTGACCGGGCCGTTCAATCAGCCCCAGCATTTT.

J is TRBJ2-7 and V is TRBV19, with D possibly TRBD1 on 5 matching bases. This CDR3 has 14 residues. V lost 3 bases and J 6 bases, leaving 15 bases between the germline ends. CDR1 is LNHDA and CDR2 is SQIVND in the germline V gene (reference sequence). The CDR3 DNA reads TGTGCCAGTAGTATCGTCCAGGGTTACGGCGAGCAGTACTTC. Protein sequence: CASSIVQGYGEQYF.

J is TRBJ1-2 and V is TRBV19; 7 bases are shared with TRBD1. The V and J ends lost 3 bases and 4 bases, in that order; junction bases with no gene match: 8. CDR1 and CDR2 from the germline V gene are LNHDA and SQIVND (reference sequence). This CDR3 contains 15 residues. CDR3 sequence: CASSIGDRSFYGYTF. The DNA for the CDR3 is TGTGCCAGTAGTATTGGGGACAGAAGTTTCTATGGCTACACCTTC. Combining the CDR3 with reference TRBV19 and TRBJ1-2 gives the whole variable domain DGGITQSPKYLFRKEGQNVTLSCEQNLNHDAMYWYRQDPGQGLRLIYYSQIVNDFQKGDIAEGYSVSREKKESFPLTVTSAQKNPTAFYLCASSIGDRSFYGYTFGSGTRLTVV.

The gene calls are TRBV10-2 and TRBJ1-5; D remains ambiguous. The CDR3 is 14 residues long. CDR1 is WSHSY and CDR2 is SAAADI in the germline V gene. Trimming removed 3 bases from V and 2 bases from J, with 8 bases in between. CDR3 in DNA: TGCGCCAGCAGTGACTTCCCGGGCAATCAGCCCCAGCATTTT. Protein sequence: CASSDFPGNQPQHF.